This entry describes one T cell receptor beta chain. The sample holds one count of this clone. The antigen it binds to is not known. No quality values exist for individual bases; no much larger clone is one base distant. The sample originates from a study of cytomegalovirus exposure and HLA in healthy donors (dated by TCRdb to about 2017). For the study in its entirety: According to an earlier analysis of 550 to 750 of the donors, some 180 million T cells yielded 90 million to 130 million unique TCR beta sequences and 276 Gb of sequence data. Around 320 gigabases of sequencing data and roughly 90 million unique TCR sequences were included in an early release covering 550 to 650 HLA-typed donors. Among the roughly 400 genotyped donors, more than 70% belonged to the genetic ancestry cluster associated with self-reported Caucasian donors. The study aimed to test whether signatures of past pathogen exposure could be identified by cataloging public T cell receptors. Using immunosequencing, the study profiled T cell repertoires from some 670 subjects and related those repertoires to cytomegalovirus serostatus. Along with the approximately 600-subject first cohort, a separate validation cohort of over a hundred different subjects was used. High-throughput TCR immunosequencing, statistical association of individual TCRs with disease status, and machine learning were combined to predict cytomegalovirus infection status. A later analysis re-analyzed previously published TCR beta repertoires from several hundred donors and added high-resolution HLA genotyping to study TCR occurrence patterns. Rather than using new phenotypic data, the later analysis identified candidate immune exposures from TCR beta sequences and from how often those sequences occurred across donors. An earlier analysis of 587 of the donors applied high-throughput TCR beta sequencing to assess whether each TCR beta V gene segment acted as functional or pseudogenic. Donor age, sex, ethnicity and CMV serostatus were compiled together with the repertoire data. A later genetic analysis used genome-wide SNP genotypes for about three fifths of the 666 donors, treating that subset as a discovery cohort. Every repertoire in the discovery cohort had been generated on one and the same sequencing platform. Both class I and class II loci were covered by HLA typing, at four-digit resolution. Typing coverage varied by locus: roughly 629-630 donors for A, B, C, DRB1 and DQB1; some 520 for DQA1; 606 for DPA1; roughly 450 for DPB1. Roughly 5 DR-DQ haplotypes were handled as single units for association and clustering, since linkage in the cohort was strong. On average, roughly 250,000 unique TCR beta nucleotide sequences were sequenced per donor among a few hundred genotyped donors of the cohort, with 15% to 20% of those sequences being non-productive.

General conclusions and limits of the study: A later analysis reported that several top co-occurrence clusters appeared linked to parvovirus B19, influenza, CMV and Epstein-Barr virus. A later analysis found that most CMV-associated TCR beta chains appeared HLA-restricted, with HLA associations seemingly driven largely by CMV exposure. Roughly uniform sequencing depth across donors was assumed in presence/absence analyses, although this assumption may not hold. Assigning TCR associations to individual alleles was difficult when HLA alleles, especially DR and DQ, strongly co-occurred. Broadly in line with IMGT annotations, most TCR beta V segments showed up in productive rearrangements about 87% or about 30% of the time in an earlier analysis of around 550 of the donors. Linkage disequilibrium might explain the correlated functional status among segregating V segments, but an unknown experimental factor could not be ruled out. Because HLA typing was missing for some donors at each locus, association tests included only the typed subset. The earlier analysis of approximately 560 of the donors excluded some 16 rarely observed V segments, including chromosome 9 orphons, because counts were too low. The classifier was reported to diagnose cytomegalovirus status with high specificity and sensitivity in both the original cohort and the validation cohort. In a later analysis, 15,000 to 20,000 TCR beta sequences were associated with specific HLA alleles at a false discovery rate of 0.05. According to a later analysis, TCR association rates differed among HLA loci, with DRB1 alleles showing the most associated TCRs and HLA-C alleles showing the fewest. It was suggested by the authors that the approach could potentially be generalized to other disease states and immunological phenotypes. While some public TCRs were present in many individuals, most TCR sequences turned up only very rarely across donors. The only immune exposure information available for the cohort was CMV serostatus. Some IMGT-functional V segments, including TRBV6-2 and TRBV6-3, could not be told apart with the 87-base-pair reads, so those segments were excluded. An association between a missense DCLRE1C variant and V-gene and J-gene trimming of TCR beta chains was found in a later genetic analysis and replicated in an independent cohort. In vitro tests confirmed that a few of the cytomegalovirus-associated TCR beta chains recognize cytomegalovirus antigens. A cluster of highly shared sequence variants was judged likely to represent a technical artifact of the sequencing pipeline. A further reported finding was that TCR beta sequences accurately predicted the HLA-A and HLA-B alleles for most subjects in the first cohort. This cohort had only TCR beta chains sequenced, and the lack of alpha or paired-chain data limited which features could be detected. According to a later genetic analysis, donors in an Asian-associated ancestry cluster had fewer N-insertions in productive TCRs than the approximately 690-donor mean. A later analysis found that HLA-associated TCR beta chains were more clonally expanded and had lower generation probabilities than equally common non-associated chains. The study listed 150 to 200 TCR beta chains as associated with cytomegalovirus.

The library was generated by the immunoSEQ multiplex PCR assay. For the multiplex PCR, a mixture combining 60 forward primers for TCR Vbeta segments and 13 reverse primers for TCR Jbeta segments was used. Amplification of the CDR3 region of rearranged TCR beta genes was performed with a multiplex PCR assay on genomic DNA. Amplified TCR beta libraries were sequenced as 87-base-pair reads on the Illumina HiSeq System. From the authors' description of their analysis: Across the roughly 670 repertoires, a later analysis counted tens of millions of unique TCR beta chains, 9.5 million to 12 million of which were shared by at least two donors. Raw reads were error-corrected and collapsed into unique sequences by a nearest-neighbor algorithm in which closely related sequences were merged to remove PCR and sequencing errors. CDR3 sequences were aligned to IMGT reference sequences to assign V, D and J gene segments. For a sequence to be retained, a match of at least six nucleotides was required to both a V gene segment and a J gene segment. A rearrangement was called productive if the CDR3 had no stop codons and remained in frame with V and J, and every other rearrangement was called non-productive. Following IMGT convention, CDR3 was defined as the stretch from the second conserved V-encoded cysteine up to the conserved J-encoded phenylalanine. The earlier analysis of about 560 of the donors excluded any sequence lacking an unambiguous match to a single V gene segment. An earlier analysis of just under 600 of the donors called V segments functional above 56.7% productive rearrangements and segregating when the between-donor standard deviation exceeded 5%. To diagnose cytomegalovirus status from the catalog of TCR beta chain sequences, a statistical classification framework was built. In a later analysis, TCR nucleotide sequences were compared against IMGT/GENE-DB human TR gene sequences so that V and J genes could be assigned. Using the TCRdist pipeline, a later analysis assigned CDR3 sequences along with most-parsimonious VDJ recombination scenarios. In a later analysis, every TCR beta chain was defined by the combination of its CDR3 amino acid sequence and its V-gene family, and reads without a unique V-gene family were dropped. In a later analysis, some 600 highly shared, low-generation-probability nucleotide sequences were removed to address suspected cross-contamination and a sequencing artifact. For each public chain, a later analysis derived a clonal expansion index from normalized ranks of inferred template counts within each repertoire. Generation probabilities in a later analysis came from a VDJ recombination model fitted to out-of-frame rearrangements, and those results were checked against IGoR. In a later analysis, TCR-TCR, TCR-HLA and TCR-CMV co-occurrence was scored with hypergeometric tests, and a repertoire-size bias correction was applied to TCR pairs. In a later analysis, false discovery rates were estimated by permuting HLA or CMV assignments 20 times. In a later analysis, co-occurring TCRs were grouped with DBSCAN, and TCRdist sequence similarity was added when clustering was performed within HLA-allele-positive subsets. Repertoires with fewer than 30,000 or more than 120,000 public chains, plus five repertoires with anomalous nucleotide sharing, were excluded from co-occurrence clustering. TCRdb re-hosts the immuneACCESS table, in-frame sequences only. Its copies lack some clones; in the studies checked, an unresolved V gene accounts for under half of them, and the cause for the rest is not known. V and J calls and clone size are given by that table; D and trimming were obtained from the DNA. A total of 150,000 to 200,000 clones appear in this sample, about 80% of them only once. Around 7% of the sample is taken by the ten largest.

The cohort was made up of roughly 670 healthy bone marrow donors. At the time of sampling, all cohort members were nominally healthy, though unrecorded immune exposures were likely present. The donor was CMV seropositive and belonged to the group of about 290 seropositive cohort members. Every donor gave a peripheral blood sample, and the peripheral blood mononuclear cells from that sample were used for TCR beta sequencing. Genomic DNA was extracted from the blood cell samples with the Qiagen DNeasy Blood Extraction Kit. V was cut back by 1 base and J by 6 bases, leaving a gap of 13 bases between them. Reading from cysteine to phenylalanine, the CDR3 counts 14 amino acids. Just the 42-base CDR3 DNA is kept, in frame starting at base 1. Sequences SGHTA (CDR1) and FQGNSA (CDR2) are obtained from the germline V gene.

Material: PBMCs. The TCR was taken from a man in his thirties or forties in good health and CMV-seropositive. The chain is made from TRBV7-2 and TRBJ2-7; a weak D assignment points to TRBD2 (6 bases agree). CDR3 reads: CASSLGTLAAEQYF. The nucleotide sequence reads TGTGCCAGCAGCTTAGGAACACTAGCCGCCGAGCAGTACTTC.